This record concerns one TCR beta chain sequence. TCRdb re-called the PCR reads through MiXCR, storing one row per CDR3 protein. The sample consists of about 11,000 distinct CDR3 sequences, 52% of them appearing once. The sample comes from a study of tumor-infiltrating lymphocytes in oesophageal squamous cell carcinoma. The specimen sequenced was esophageal tumor tissue. This clonotype originated in a female donor with esophageal squamous cell carcinoma.

The CDR3 loop reads CASRPGTSGFNEQFF. As DNA, the CDR3 is TGTGCCAGCAGGCCCGGGACTAGCGGGTTCAATGAGCAGTTCTTC. This chain joins TRBV27 and TRBJ2-4; 12 bases fit TRBD2. The J call is uncertain, as TRBJ2-1 better fits the DNA end. The CDR3 sequence is 15 residues long. Germline assignment: CDR1 MNHEY and CDR2 SMNVEV (reference sequence).